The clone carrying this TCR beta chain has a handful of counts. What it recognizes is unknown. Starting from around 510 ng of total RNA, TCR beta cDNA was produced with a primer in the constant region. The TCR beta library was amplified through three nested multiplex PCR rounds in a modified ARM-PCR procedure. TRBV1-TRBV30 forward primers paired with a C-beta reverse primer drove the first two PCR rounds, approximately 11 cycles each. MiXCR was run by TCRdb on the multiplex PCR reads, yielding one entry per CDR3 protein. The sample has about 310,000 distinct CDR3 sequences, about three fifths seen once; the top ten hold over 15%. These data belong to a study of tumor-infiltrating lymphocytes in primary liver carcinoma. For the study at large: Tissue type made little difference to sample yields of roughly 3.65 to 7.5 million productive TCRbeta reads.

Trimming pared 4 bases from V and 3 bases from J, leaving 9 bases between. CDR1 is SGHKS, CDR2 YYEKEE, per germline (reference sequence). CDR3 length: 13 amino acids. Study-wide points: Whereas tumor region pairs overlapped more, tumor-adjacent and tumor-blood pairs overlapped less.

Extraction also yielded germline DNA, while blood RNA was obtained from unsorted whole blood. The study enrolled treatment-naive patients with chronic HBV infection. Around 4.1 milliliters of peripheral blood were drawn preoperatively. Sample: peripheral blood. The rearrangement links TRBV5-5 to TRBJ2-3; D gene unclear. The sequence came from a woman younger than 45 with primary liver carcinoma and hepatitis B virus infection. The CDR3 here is CASSTYRTDTQYF. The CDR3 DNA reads TGTGCCAGCAGCACTTACAGAACAGATACGCAGTATTTT.